This TCR beta chain was sequenced for a study of blood T cell repertoires in COVID-19. Study summary: Collection of acute and convalescent COVID-19 samples took place in the United States, Italy and Spain. Sources were T cells, B-cell-depleted T cells, or PBMCs; the material itself was cDNA or gDNA.

Per the authors' pipeline: Scientists estimated how many nucleated cells there were by amplifying reference gene primers. Some clones are missing from TCRdb's copy, which holds only in-frame ones; the method was immunoSEQ multiplex PCR. V and J calls plus clone size are reproduced from that table; the DNA served to infer D and trimming. This table has over 120,000 clones, around 86% appearing once. From germline, CDR1 is MNHEY and CDR2 SVGAGI. The CDR3 is 15 amino acids. V lost 11 bases, J lost 0 bases, and 16 bases lay in between. The receptor's source is a man aged 45-60 years who had recovered from COVID-19. The gene calls are TRBV6-5 and TRBJ1-4; no reliable D call. Sequenced sample: peripheral blood. In DNA form, the CDR3 reads TGTGCCGCCCAAAATAGTGTAGCAACTAATGAAAAACTGTTTTTT. Its protein product is CAAQNSVATNEKLFF.